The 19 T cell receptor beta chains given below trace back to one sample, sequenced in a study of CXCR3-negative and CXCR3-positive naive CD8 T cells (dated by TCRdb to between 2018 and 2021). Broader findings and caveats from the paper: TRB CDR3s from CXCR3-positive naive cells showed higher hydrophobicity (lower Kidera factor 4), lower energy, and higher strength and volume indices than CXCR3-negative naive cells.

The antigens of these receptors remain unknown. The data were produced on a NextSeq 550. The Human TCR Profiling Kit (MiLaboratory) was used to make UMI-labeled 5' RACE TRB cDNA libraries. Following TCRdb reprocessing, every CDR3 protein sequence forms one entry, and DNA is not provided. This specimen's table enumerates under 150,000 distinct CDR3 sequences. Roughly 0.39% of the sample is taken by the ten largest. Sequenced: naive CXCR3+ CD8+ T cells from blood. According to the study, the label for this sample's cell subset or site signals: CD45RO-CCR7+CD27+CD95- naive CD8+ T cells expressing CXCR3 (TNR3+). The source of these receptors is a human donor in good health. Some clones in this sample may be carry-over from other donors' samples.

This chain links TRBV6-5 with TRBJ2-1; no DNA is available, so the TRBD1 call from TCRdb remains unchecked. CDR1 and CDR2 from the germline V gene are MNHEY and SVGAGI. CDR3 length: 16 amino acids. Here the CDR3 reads CASSSPGPGGYNEQFF.

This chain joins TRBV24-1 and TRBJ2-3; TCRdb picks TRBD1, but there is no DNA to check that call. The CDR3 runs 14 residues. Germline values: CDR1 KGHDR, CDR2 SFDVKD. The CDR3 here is CATSEWDSTDTQYF.

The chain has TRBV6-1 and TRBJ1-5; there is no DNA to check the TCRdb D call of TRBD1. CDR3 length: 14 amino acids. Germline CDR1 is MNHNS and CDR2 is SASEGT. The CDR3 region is CASSEIVGGQPQHF.

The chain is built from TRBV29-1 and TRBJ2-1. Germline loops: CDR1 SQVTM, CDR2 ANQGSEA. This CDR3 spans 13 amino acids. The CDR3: CSVDAISYNEQFF.

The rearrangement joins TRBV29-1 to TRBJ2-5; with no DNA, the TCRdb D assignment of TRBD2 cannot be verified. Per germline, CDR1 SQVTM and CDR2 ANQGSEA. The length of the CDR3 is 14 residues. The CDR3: CSVLSGGLQETQYF.

CDR3 region: CASSYTSGGASGELFF. The V and J genes are TRBV6-5 and TRBJ2-2; TCRdb lists TRBD2, though no DNA is available to test this call. Germline CDR1 MNHEY, CDR2 SVGAGI. This CDR3 region has 16 residues.

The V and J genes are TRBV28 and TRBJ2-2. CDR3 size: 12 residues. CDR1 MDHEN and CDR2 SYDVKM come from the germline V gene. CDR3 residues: CASLRNTGELFF.

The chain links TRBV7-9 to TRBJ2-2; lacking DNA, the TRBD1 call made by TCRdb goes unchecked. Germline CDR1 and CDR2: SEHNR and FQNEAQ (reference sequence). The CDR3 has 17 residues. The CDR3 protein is CASSTSSGHPTTGELFF.

CDR3 sequence reads: CASSLSAGPGELFF. V gene TRBV27 combines with J gene TRBJ2-2; as DNA is missing, the TRBD2 call by TCRdb cannot be tested. This CDR3 has 14 amino acids. Germline CDR1 is MNHEY and CDR2 is SMNVEV (reference sequence).

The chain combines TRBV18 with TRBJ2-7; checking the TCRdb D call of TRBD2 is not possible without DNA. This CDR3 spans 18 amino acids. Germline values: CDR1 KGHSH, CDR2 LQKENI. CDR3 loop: CASSPLPQEALEFYEQYF.

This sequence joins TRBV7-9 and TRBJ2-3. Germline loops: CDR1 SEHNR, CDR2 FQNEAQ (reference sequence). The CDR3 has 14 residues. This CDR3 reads CASSLELAPDTQYF.

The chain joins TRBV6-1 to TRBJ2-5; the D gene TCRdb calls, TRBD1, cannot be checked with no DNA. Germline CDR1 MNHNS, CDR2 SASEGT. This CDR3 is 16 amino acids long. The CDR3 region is CASSEFWTGMRETQYF.

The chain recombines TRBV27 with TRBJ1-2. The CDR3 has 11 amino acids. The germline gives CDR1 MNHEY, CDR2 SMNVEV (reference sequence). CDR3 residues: CATLSGYGYTF.

CDR3 in amino acids: CSASGGGASYNEQFF. The rearrangement joins TRBV20-1 to TRBJ2-1; the TCRdb D gene call, TRBD1, has no DNA to confirm it. The CDR3 is 15 residues long. Germline loops: CDR1 DFQATT, CDR2 SNEGSKA (reference sequence).

The CDR3 region is CSETGTSNQPQHF. This rearrangement joins TRBV29-1 to TRBJ1-5; there is no DNA to check the TCRdb D call of TRBD1. The CDR3 totals 13 residues. Germline V gene lookup returns CDR1 SQVTM and CDR2 ANQGSEA.

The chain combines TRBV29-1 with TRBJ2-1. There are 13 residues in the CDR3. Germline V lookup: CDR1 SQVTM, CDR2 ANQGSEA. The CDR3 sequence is CSVEPAVGNEQFF.

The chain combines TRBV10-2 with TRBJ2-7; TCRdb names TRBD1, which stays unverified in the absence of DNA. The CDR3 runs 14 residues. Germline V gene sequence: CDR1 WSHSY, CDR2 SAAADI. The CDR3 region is CASSDGDSSYEQYF.

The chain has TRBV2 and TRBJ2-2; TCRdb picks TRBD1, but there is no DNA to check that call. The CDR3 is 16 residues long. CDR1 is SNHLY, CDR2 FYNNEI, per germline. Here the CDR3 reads CASSEFRVYDIGELFF.

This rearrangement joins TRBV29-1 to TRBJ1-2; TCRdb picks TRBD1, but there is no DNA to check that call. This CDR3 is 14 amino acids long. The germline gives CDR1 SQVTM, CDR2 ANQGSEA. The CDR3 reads CSVVEGGLNYGYTF.